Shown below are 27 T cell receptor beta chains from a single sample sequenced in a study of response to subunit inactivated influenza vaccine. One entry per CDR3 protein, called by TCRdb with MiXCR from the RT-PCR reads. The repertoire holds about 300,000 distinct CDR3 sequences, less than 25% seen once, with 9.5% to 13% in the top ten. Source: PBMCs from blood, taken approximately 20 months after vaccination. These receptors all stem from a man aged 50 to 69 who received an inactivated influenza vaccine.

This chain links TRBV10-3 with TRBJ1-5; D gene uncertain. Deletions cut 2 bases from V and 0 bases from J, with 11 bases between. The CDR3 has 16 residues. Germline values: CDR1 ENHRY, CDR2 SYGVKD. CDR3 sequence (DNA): TGTGCCATCAGTGAGAGGTCTGTCATTAGCAATCAGCCCCAGCATTTT. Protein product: CAISERSVISNQPQHF.

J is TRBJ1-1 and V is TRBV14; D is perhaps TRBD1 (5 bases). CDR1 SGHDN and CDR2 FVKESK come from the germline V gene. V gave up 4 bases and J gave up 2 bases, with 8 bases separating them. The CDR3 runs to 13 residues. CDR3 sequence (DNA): TGTGCCAGCAGCCTTGGACATAACACTGAAGCTTTCTTT. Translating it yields CASSLGHNTEAFF.

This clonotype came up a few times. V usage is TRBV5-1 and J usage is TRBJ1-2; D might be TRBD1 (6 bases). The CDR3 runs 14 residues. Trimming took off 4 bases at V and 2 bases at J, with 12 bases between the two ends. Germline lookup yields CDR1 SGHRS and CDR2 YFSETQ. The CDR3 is CASSTDGQNYGYTF. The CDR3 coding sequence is TGCGCCAGCAGCACGGACGGACAGAACTATGGCTACACCTTC.

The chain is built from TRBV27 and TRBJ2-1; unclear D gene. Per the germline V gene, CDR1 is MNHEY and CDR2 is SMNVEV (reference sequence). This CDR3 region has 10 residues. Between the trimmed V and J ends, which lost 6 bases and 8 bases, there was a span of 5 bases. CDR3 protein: CASRLHEQFF. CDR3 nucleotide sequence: TGTGCCAGCAGGCTCCATGAGCAGTTCTTC.

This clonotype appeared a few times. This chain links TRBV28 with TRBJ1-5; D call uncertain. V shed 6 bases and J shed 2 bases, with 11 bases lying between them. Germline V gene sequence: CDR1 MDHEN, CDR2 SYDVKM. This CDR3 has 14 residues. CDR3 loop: CASSTVRGNQPQHF. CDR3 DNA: TGTGCCAGCAGCACCGTGAGGGGCAATCAGCCCCAGCATTTT.

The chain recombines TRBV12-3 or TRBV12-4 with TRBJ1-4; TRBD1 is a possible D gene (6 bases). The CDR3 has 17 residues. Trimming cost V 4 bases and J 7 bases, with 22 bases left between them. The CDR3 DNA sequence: TGTGCCAGCAGTTCCCTGACAGGCCCCGCAACTGGTGAAAAACTGTTTTTT. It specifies CASSSLTGPATGEKLFF.

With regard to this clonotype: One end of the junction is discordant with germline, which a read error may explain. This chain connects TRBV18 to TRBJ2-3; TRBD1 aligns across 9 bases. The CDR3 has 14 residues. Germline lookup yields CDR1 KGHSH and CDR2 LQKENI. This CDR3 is CASSPDNLQGQGNF. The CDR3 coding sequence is TGTGCCAGCTCACCAGATAATTTACAAGGACAGGGGAATTTT. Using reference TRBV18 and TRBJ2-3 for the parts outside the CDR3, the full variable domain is NAGVMQNPRHLVRRRGQEARLRCSPMKGHSHVYWYRQLPEEGLKFMVYLQKENIIDESGMPKERFSAEFPKEGPSILRIQQVVRGDSAAYFCASSPDNLQGQGNFGPGTRLTVL.

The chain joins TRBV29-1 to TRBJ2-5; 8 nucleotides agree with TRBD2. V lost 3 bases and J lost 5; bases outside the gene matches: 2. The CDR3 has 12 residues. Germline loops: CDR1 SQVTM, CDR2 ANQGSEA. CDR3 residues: CSVETSVETQYF. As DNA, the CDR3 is TGCAGCGTTGAGACTAGCGTTGAGACCCAGTACTTC.

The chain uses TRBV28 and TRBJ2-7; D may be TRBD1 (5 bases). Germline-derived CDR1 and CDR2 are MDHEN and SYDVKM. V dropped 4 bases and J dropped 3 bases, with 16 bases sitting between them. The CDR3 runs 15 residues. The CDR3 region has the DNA TGTGCCAGCAGTTCCCCCCCGAGGACATACTACGAGCAGTACTTC. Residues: CASSSPPRTYYEQYF.

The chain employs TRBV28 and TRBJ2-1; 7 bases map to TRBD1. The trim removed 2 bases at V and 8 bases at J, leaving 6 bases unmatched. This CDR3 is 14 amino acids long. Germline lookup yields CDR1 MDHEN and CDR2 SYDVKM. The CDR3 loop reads CASSLTGEVYEQFF. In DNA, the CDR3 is TGTGCCAGCAGTTTAACAGGGGAAGTCTATGAGCAGTTCTTC.

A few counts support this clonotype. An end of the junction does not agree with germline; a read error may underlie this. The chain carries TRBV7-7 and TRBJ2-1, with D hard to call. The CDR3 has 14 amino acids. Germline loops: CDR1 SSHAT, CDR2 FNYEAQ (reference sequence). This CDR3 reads CASSPLGSYNEQFF. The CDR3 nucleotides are TGTGCTAGCAGCCCCCTCGGCTCCTACAATGAGCAGTTCTTC.

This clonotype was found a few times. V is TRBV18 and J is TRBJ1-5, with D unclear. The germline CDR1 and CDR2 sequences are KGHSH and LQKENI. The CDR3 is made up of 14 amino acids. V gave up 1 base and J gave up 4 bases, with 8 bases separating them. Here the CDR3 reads CASSPQRENQPQHF. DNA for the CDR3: TGTGCCAGCTCACCACAAAGGGAAAATCAGCCCCAGCATTTT.

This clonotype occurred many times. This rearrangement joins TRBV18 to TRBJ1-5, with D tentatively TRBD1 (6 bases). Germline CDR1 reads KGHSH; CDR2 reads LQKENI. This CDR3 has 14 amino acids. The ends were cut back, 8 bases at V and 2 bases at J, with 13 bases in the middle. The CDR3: CASSPTGGNQPQHF. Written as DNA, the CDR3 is TGTGCCAGCAGTCCGACAGGCGGCAATCAGCCCCAGCATTTT.

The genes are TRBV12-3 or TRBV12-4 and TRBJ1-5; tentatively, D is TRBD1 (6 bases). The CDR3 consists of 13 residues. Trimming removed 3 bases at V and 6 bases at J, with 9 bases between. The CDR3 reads CASSFEGGQPQHF. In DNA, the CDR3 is TGTGCCAGCAGTTTCGAGGGGGGTCAGCCCCAGCATTTT.

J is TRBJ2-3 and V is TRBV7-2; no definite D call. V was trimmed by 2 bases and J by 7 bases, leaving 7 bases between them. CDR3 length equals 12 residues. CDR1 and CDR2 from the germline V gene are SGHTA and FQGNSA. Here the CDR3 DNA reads TGTGCCAGCAGCTTATTGGGCTATACGCAGTATTTT. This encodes CASSLLGYTQYF.

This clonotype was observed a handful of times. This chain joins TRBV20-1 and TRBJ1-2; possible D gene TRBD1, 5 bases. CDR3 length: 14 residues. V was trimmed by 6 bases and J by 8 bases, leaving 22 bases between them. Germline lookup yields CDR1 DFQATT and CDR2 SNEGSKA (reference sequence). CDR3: CSAGRETSGRGYTF. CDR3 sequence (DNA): TGCAGTGCGGGGCGGGAGACGTCGGGTCGGGGCTACACCTTC.

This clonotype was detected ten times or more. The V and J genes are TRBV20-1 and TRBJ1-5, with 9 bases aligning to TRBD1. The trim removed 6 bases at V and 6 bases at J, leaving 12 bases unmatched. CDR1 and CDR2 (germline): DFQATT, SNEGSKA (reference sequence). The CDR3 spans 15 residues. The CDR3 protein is CSAKTGGAIGQPQHF. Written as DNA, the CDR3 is TGCAGTGCCAAAACAGGGGGCGCAATTGGTCAGCCCCAGCATTTT.

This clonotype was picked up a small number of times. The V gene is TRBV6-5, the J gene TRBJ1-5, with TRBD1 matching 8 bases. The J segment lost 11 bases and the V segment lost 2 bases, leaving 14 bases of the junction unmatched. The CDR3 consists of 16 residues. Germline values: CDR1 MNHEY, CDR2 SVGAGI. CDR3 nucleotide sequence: TGTGCCAGCAGTTACGCCGACAGGGGACTGGCGTCGGCCCAGCATTTT. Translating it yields CASSYADRGLASAQHF.

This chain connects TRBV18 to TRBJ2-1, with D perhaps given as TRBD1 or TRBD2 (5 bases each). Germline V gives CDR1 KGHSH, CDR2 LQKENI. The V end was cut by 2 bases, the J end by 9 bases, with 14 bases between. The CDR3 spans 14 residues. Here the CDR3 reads CASSPGFGGTEQFF. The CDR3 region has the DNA TGTGCCAGCTCACCAGGGTTTGGGGGTACTGAGCAGTTCTTC.

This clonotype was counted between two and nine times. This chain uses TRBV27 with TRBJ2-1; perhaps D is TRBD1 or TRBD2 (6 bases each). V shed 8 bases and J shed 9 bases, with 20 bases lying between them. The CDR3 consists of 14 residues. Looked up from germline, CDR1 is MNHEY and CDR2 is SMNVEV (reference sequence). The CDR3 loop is CASATPRKGGEQFF. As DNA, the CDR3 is TGTGCCAGCGCGACTCCCCGCAAGGGGGGTGAGCAGTTCTTC.

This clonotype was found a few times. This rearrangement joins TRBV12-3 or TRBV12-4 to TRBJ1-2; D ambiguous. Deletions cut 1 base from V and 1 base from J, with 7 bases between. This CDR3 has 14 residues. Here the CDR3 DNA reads TGTGCCAGCAGTTTAGGGGCCGATAACTATGGCTACACCTTC. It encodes CASSLGADNYGYTF.

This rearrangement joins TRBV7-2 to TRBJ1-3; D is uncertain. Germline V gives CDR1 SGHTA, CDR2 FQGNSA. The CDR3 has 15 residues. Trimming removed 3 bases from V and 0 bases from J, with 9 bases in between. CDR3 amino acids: CASSLGISSGNTIYF. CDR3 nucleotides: TGTGCCAGCAGCTTGGGGATTAGCTCTGGAAACACCATATATTTT.

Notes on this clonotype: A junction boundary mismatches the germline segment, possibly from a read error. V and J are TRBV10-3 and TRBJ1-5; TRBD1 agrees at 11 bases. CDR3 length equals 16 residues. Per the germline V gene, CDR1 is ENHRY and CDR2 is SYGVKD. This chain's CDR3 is CATRTGGLDSNQAQHF. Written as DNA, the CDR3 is TGTGCCACCCGGACAGGGGGCTTAGATAGCAATCAGGCCCAGCATTTT.

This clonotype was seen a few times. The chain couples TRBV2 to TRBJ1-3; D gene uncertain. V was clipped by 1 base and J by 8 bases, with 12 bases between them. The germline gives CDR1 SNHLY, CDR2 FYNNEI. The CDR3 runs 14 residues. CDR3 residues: CASSEDSGSDTIYF. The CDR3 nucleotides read TGTGCCAGCAGTGAAGACTCGGGGTCCGACACCATATATTTT.

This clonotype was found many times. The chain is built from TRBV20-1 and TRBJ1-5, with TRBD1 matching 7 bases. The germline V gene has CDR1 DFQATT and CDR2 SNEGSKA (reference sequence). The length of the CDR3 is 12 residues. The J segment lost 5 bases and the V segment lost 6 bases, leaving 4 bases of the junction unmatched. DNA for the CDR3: TGCAGTGCCAGAACAGGGGATCAGCCCCAGCATTTT. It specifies CSARTGDQPQHF.

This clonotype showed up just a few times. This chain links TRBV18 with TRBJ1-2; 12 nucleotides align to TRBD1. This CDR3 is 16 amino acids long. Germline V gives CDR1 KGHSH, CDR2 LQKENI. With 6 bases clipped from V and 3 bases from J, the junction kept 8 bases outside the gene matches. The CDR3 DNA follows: TGTGCCAGCTCCCTCGGGACAGGGGGCGCCGACTATGGCTACACCTTC. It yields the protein CASSLGTGGADYGYTF.

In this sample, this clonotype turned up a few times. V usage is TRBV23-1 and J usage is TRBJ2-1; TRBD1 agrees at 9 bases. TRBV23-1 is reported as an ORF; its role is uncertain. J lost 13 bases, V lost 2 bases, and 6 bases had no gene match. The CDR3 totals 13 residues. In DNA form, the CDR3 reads TGCGCCAGCAGTCAAACAGGGGGCCTCGTACAGTTCTTC. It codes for CASSQTGGLVQFF.